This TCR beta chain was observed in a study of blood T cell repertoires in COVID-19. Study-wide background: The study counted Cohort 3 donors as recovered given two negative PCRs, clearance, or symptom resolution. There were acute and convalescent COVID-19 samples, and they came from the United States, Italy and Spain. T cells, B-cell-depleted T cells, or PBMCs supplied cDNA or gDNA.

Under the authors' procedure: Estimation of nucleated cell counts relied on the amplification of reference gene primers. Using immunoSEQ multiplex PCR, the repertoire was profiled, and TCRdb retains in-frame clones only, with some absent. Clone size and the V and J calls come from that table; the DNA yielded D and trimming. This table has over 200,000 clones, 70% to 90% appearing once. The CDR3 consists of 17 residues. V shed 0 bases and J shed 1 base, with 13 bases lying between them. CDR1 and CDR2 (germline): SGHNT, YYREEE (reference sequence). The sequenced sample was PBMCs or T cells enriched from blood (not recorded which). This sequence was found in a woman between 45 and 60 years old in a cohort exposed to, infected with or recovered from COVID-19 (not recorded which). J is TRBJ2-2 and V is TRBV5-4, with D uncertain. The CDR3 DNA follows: TGTGCCAGCAGCTTGGAATCCTTACACATGAACACCGGGGAGCTGTTTTTT. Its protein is CASSLESLHMNTGELFF.